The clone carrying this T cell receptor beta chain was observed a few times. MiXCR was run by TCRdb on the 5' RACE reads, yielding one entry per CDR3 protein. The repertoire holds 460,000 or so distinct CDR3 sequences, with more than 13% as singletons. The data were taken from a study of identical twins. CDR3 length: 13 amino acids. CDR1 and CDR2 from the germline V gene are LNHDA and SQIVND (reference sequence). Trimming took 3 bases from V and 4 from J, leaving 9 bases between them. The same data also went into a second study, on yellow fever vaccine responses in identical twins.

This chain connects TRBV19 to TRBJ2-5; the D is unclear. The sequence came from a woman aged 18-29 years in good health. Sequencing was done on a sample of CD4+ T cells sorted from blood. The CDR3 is CASSITGSETQYF. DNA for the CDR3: TGTGCCAGTAGTATTACCGGATCAGAGACCCAGTACTTC.